This TCR beta chain comes out of a study of OX40 agonist ivuxolimab in advanced cancers. Notes on the research overall: Ivuxolimab was an agonistic, fully human IgG2 monoclonal antibody directed against OX40 (CD134), a costimulatory receptor. Intravenous ivuxolimab was administered to patients every 2 weeks at six dose levels: 0.01, 0.1, 0.3, 1.5, 3 and 10 mg/kg. Of the approximately 50 patients in dose escalation, about 19 had hepatocellular carcinoma, about 15 had melanoma, 9 had renal cell carcinoma and 9 had head and neck cancer. A male proportion of roughly 85% and a mean age of around 60 years, ranging from about 20 to 79, were recorded for the dose-escalation cohort. Patients were allowed to have had prior anti-PD-1, anti-PD-L1 or anti-CTLA-4 therapy, and around 41% of the dose-escalation patients had previously received checkpoint inhibitors. Three dose-escalation patients achieved partial responses, one with hepatocellular carcinoma and two with cutaneous melanoma. The point of sequencing TCRbeta in the periphery was to test whether ivuxolimab changed TCR sequence diversity and drove clonal T-cell expansion. The monotherapy dose-escalation portion (N = 52 patients) of the phase I ivuxolimab trial is reported in the paper.

A distance of 15 bases separates the germline ends of V and J, which lose 1 base and 3 bases respectively. The CDR3 measures 16 amino acids from cysteine to phenylalanine. Of all the DNA, just the CDR3 is kept, 48 bases in frame from base 1. The germline V gene provides CDR1 SNHLY and CDR2 FYNNEI. Note on this clone: It has no known antigen specificity. Nothing much larger sits one base from this clone, and base qualities are not available.

To sequence the TCRbeta CDR3 region, genomic DNA was isolated from the sorted cells. The immunoSEQ Assay was used for sequencing of TCRbeta CDR3 regions. TCRdb carries this immuneACCESS record with in-frame sequences only. Its versions omit some clonotypes, under half of them owing to an unresolved V gene in the studies checked, with the rest unexplained. The sample table lists tens of thousands of clones, around 92% of them with a count of one. The ten most abundant clones make up around 15% of the sample. What the study reported, not specific to this receptor: Which antigens the clonally expanded peripheral T cells were specific for was not determined. At doses of 0.1 to 3.0 mg/kg, clonal expansion of both CD4+ and CD8+ T cells in blood was seen between baseline and week 6. Partial responders in the 0.1-3.0 mg/kg groups had among the lowest normalized peripheral clonal expansion, especially among CD8+ T cells. After ivuxolimab, expanded clones were on average more numerous among CD8+ T cells than among CD4+ T cells. Low levels of normalized T-cell clonal expansion were also seen in some patients who did not respond.

Patients with autoimmune disease history or receiving systemic immunosuppression were excluded from the trial. Peripheral blood for TCR sequencing was collected from all dose cohorts at baseline, on cycle 4 day 1, and on cycle 7 day 1. The samples were taken from a phase I, first-in-human, multicenter, open-label dose-escalation trial of ivuxolimab. Adults with locally advanced or metastatic melanoma, renal cell carcinoma, hepatocellular carcinoma or head and neck squamous cell carcinoma were enrolled in the trial. CD4+ and CD8+ T cells were sorted separately from peripheral blood before TCR sequencing.

This clonotype was sampled from an adult with an advanced solid tumor such as melanoma, head and neck, liver or kidney cancer. The V gene is TRBV2 and the J gene is TRBJ1-2; possibly the D gene is TRBD1, per 6 matching bases. Sequenced material: CD4+ or CD8+ T cells sorted from blood, taken in a trial of the OX40 agonist ivuxolimab. The encoded CDR3 is CASSEGTASPHYGYTF. The DNA sequence reads TGTGCCAGCAGTGAAGGGACAGCCAGCCCCCACTATGGCTACACCTTC.